This T cell receptor (beta chain) appears in the sequencing data of a study of human T cells and chemical hapten exposure (dated by TCRdb to 2020 to 2022). Background on the whole study: For sensitization, 2% DPC in acetone was applied to a 2 cm by 2 cm area of upper inner arm skin. Throughout the study period of 20 to 30 weeks, patients also received therapeutic DPC doses to the scalp every week. Patch testing on the upper back used Finn chambers containing 0.01% DPC, with scoring done after 6 days according to International Contact Dermatitis Research Group standards. Alopecia areata with under or over 50% scalp involvement, alopecia totalis and alopecia universalis were represented in the patient cohort, which was mostly female. The libraries were sequenced as a pool, and the TCR yield per sample differed mostly because of small variations in library volumes within the pool. In alopecia patients, the study followed how the peripheral blood TCR repertoire changed in vivo over primary and secondary sensitization to diphenylcyclopropenone (DPC), a hapten. Blood samples were taken from patients before sensitization (week 0) and then at 2, 6 and about 24 weeks after DPC sensitization. Blood for TCR sequencing was provided by twenty-nine alopecia patients at one to four time points (pre-sensitization, 2, 6 and 24 weeks). Findings and caveats that apply to the study as a whole: Because every patient had alopecia, a presumed autoimmune disease, the patients' immune response might differ from that of healthy individuals. The number of PT1 expanded TCRs positively correlated with patch test score, significant at thresholds 8, 16 and 32 but not 4. Repeated subsampling changed both the strength of the expansion versus patch-test correlation and the threshold at which the correlation became significant. Significantly more large CDR3 similarity clusters were formed by expanded TCRs than by pre-sensitization or healthy control sets, consistent with antigen-driven responses. No change with DPC sensitization was found in the number of TCRs above 1 in 1000 frequency, and no evidence of global repertoire structure alterations was found.

V and J are truncated by 4 bases and 2 bases respectively, leaving an intervening sequence of 5 bases. From a lookup of the germline V gene (reference sequence), CDR1 and CDR2 are DFQATT and SNEGSKA. Measured from the cysteine to the phenylalanine, the CDR3 is 11 residues long. Only the CDR3 region is kept as DNA, spanning 33 bases read in frame from base 1. This sample's time point label indicates: patch test 1, 2 weeks after DPC sensitization. In the paper's terms, the treatment or condition label means: therapeutic diphenylcyclopropenone sensitization with weekly scalp DPC. At each patch-test visit, blood was drawn before the patch test was applied. Patients were eligible if aged 18 to 70, diagnosed with alopecia and judged suitable for DPC therapy, and pregnant patients were excluded. Total RNA was extracted from unfractionated whole blood collected in Tempus Blood RNA tubes. The library was obtained by RACE. The run used a NextSeq 500. During library preparation, unique molecular identifiers were attached to individual cDNA molecules so that TCRs could be counted in a quantitative, reproducible way. Each blood RNA sample was used to sequence both TCR alpha and TCR beta chains. Per the authors' processing: The median number of TCRs per sample was roughly 100,000, ranging from 23,224 to 690,600. V, J and CDR3 annotation of the TCR reads was performed with the Decombinator software suite. For the PS versus PT1 abundance plots, all samples were subsampled to the same number of TCRs (28,000). TCRs were defined as expanded if absent before sensitization and observed at least eight times at the 2-week time point. TCRdb trimmed public reads at Q25 via fastp, called clones via MiXCR and kept in-frame beta chains. Each entry is one CDR3 protein sequence, shown with its most common DNA and genes. The V and J calls reflect TCRdb's pipeline rather than the authors' work. The sample records fewer than 100,000 distinct CDR3 sequences, about 10% of which are singletons. 3.5% to 4.5% of the sample rests with the top ten.

This clonotype was observed a handful of times. Its cognate antigen has yet to be identified. Nothing much larger sits one base from this clone, and base qualities are not available. The chain uses TRBV20-1 and TRBJ2-5; no D segment can be confidently identified. Sequenced here: whole blood, sampled in connection with sensitization to the hapten diphenylcyclopropenone (DPC). The source of this sequence is a woman aged 60-75 years with alopecia areata. Some clones in this sample may be carry-over from other donors' samples. The CDR3 sequence is CSAIKQETQYF. The bases read TGCAGTGCTATAAAACAAGAGACCCAGTACTTC.